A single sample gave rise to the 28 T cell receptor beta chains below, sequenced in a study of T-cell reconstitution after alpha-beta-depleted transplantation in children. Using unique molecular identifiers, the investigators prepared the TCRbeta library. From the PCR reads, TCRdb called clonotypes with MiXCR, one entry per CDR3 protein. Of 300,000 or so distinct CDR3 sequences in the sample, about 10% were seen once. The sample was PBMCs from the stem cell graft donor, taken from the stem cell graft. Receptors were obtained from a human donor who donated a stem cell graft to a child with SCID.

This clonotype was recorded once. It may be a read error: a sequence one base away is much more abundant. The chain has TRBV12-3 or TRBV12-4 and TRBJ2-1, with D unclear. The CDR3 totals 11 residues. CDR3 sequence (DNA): TGTGCCTGCAGTTTCTTCCATGAGCAGTTCTTC. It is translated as CACSFFHEQFF.

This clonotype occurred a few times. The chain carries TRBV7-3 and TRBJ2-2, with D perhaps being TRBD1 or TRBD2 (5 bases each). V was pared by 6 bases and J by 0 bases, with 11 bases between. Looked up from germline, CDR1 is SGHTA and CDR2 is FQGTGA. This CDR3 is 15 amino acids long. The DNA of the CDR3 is TGTGCCAGCAGACTCGGGGCAGCGAACACCGGGGAGCTGTTTTTT. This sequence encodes CASRLGAANTGELFF.

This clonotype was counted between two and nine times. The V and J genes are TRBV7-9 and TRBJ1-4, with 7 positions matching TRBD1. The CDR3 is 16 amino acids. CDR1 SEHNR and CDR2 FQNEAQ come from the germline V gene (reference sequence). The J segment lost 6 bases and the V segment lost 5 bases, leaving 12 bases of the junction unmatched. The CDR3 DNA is TGTGCCAGCAGCACCTCGACAGGGATAAGGGATGAAAAACTGTTTTTT. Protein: CASSTSTGIRDEKLFF.

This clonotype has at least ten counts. CDR3 nucleotide sequence: TGTGCCAGCAGCGTAGAGGGGGGGGGAGATACGCAGTATTTT. Encoded protein: CASSVEGGGDTQYF. The chain employs TRBV9 and TRBJ2-3, with D perhaps TRBD2 (7 bases). CDR3 size: 14 residues. Germline V CDR1 and CDR2: SGDLS, YYNGEE. Trimming removed 0 bases from V and 5 bases from J, with 10 bases in between.

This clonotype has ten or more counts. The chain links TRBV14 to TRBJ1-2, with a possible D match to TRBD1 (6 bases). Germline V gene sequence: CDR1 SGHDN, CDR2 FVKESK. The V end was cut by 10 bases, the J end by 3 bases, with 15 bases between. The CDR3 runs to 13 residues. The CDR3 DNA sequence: TGTGCCACCCCTATGGGGGGCGACTATGGCTACACCTTC. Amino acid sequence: CATPMGGDYGYTF.

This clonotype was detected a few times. The CDR3 spells CASSVDSTEAFF. As DNA, the CDR3 is TGTGCCAGCAGCGTAGATTCTACTGAAGCTTTCTTT. The chain uses TRBV9 and TRBJ1-1; D gene ambiguous. CDR1 and CDR2 (germline): SGDLS, YYNGEE. The CDR3 is made up of 12 amino acids. The V and J ends lost 0 bases and 5 bases respectively, with 5 bases between them.

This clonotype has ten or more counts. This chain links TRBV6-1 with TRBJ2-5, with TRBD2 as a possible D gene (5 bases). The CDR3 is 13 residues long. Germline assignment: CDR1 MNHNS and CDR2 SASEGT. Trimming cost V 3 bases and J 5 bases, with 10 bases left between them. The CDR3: CASSETGSETQYF. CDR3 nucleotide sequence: TGTGCCAGCAGTGAGACGGGGTCGGAGACCCAGTACTTC.

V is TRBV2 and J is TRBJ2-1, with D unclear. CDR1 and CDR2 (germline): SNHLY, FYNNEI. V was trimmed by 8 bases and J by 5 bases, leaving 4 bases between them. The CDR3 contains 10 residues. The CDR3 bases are TGTGCCAGCGCCGACAATGAGCAGTTCTTC. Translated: CASADNEQFF.

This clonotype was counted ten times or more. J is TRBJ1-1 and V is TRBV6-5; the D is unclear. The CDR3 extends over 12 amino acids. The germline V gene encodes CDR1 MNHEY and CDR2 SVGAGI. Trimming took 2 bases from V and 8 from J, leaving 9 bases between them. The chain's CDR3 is CASSYVGGEAFF. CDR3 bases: TGTGCCAGCAGTTACGTCGGAGGGGAAGCTTTCTTT.

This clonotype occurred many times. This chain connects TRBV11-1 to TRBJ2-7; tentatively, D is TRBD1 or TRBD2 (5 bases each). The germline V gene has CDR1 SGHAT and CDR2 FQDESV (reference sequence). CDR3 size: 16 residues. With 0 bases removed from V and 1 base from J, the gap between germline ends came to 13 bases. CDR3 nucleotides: TGTGCCAGCAGCTTAGCTACAGGAGGTGGGTCCTACGAGCAGTACTTC. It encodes CASSLATGGGSYEQYF.

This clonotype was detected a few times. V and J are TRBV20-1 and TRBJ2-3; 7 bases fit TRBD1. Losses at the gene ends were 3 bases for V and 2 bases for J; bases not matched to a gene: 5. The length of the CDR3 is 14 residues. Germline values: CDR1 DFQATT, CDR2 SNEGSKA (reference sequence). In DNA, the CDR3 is TGCAGTGCTAGCGGGACAGTGAACACAGATACGCAGTATTTT. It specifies CSASGTVNTDTQYF.

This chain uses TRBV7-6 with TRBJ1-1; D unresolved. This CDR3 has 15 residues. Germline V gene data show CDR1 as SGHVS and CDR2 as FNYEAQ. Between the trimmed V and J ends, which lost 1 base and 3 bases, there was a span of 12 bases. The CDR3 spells CASSLESGWDTEAFF. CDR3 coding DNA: TGTGCCAGCAGCTTAGAATCTGGGTGGGACACTGAAGCTTTCTTT.

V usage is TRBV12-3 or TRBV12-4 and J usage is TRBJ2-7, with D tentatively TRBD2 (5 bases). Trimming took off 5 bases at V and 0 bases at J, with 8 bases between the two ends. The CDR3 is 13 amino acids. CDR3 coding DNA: TGTGCCAGCAGTCCGACTAACTCCTACGAGCAGTACTTC. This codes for CASSPTNSYEQYF.

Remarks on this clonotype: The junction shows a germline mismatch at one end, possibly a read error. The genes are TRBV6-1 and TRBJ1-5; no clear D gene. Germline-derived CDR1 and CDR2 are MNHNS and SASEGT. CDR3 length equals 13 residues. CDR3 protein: CASCDWGNQPQHF. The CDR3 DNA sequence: TGTGCCAGCTGTGACTGGGGCAATCAGCCCCAGCATTTT.

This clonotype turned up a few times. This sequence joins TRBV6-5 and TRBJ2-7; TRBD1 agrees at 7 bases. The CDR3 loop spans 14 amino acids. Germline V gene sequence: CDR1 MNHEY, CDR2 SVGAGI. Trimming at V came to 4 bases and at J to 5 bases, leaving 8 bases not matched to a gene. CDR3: CASSSGQAMNEQYF. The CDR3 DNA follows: TGTGCCAGCAGTTCCGGACAGGCGATGAACGAGCAGTACTTC.

CDR3 DNA sequence: TGTGCCATCAGTGAGTCGGGAGGGTGGCTCTCGAATGAAAAACTGTTTTTT. Its translation is CAISESGGWLSNEKLFF. V usage is TRBV10-3 and J usage is TRBJ1-4; D not certain. The ends were cut back, 0 bases at V and 5 bases at J, with 16 bases in the middle. The CDR3 is 17 residues long. The V gene's germline CDR1 is ENHRY and CDR2 SYGVKD.

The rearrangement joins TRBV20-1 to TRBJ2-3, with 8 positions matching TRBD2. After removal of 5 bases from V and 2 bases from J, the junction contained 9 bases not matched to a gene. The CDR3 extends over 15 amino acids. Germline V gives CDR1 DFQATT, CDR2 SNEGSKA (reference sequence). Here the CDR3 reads CSAAGLAVNTDTQYF. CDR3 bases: TGCAGTGCTGCAGGACTAGCTGTCAACACAGATACGCAGTATTTT.

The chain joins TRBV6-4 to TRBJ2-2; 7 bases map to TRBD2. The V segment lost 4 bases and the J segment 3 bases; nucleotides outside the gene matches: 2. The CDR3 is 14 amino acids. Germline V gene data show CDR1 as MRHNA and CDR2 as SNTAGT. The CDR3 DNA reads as TGTGCCAGCAGTGCTAGCGGAGACACCGGGGAGCTGTTTTTT. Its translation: CASSASGDTGELFF.

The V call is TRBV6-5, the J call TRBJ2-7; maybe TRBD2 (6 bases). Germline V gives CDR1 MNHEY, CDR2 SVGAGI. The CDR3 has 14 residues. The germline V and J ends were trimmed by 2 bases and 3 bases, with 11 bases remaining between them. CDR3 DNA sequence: TGTGCCAGCAGTTACGCGGGACCGGTCTACGAGCAGTACTTC. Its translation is CASSYAGPVYEQYF.

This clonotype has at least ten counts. The CDR3 loop reads CASSFRPFLAGTFYEQYF. In nucleotides, the CDR3 is TGTGCCAGCAGTTTCCGCCCTTTCCTAGCGGGGACTTTCTACGAGCAGTACTTC. The chain joins TRBV12-3 or TRBV12-4 to TRBJ2-7; 9 bases align to TRBD2. J gave up 3 bases and V 3 bases, and 15 bases lay outside the gene matches. The CDR3 spans 18 residues.

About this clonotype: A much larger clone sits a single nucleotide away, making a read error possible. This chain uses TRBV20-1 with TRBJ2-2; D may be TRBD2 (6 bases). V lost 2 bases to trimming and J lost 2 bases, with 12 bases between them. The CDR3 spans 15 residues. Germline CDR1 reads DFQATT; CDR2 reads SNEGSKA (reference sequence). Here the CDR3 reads CSARYADYNTGELFF. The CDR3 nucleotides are TGCAGTGCTAGATATGCGGACTATAACACCGGGGAGCTGTTTTTT.

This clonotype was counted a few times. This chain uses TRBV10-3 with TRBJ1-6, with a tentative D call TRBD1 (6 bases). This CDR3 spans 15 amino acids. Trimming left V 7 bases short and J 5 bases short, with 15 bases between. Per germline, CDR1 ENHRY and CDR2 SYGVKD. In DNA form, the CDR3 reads TGTGCCATCAAAACAGGGAGACGGGATAATTCACCCCTCCACTTT. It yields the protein CAIKTGRRDNSPLHF.

This CDR3 is CASKVEVNNEQFF. The CDR3 bases are TGCGCCAGCAAGGTAGAGGTGAACAATGAGCAGTTCTTC. The genes are TRBV5-1 and TRBJ2-1; D unclear. Germline CDR1 reads SGHRS; CDR2 reads YFSETQ. V lost 6 bases, J lost 5 bases, and 12 bases lay in between. The CDR3 is made up of 13 amino acids.

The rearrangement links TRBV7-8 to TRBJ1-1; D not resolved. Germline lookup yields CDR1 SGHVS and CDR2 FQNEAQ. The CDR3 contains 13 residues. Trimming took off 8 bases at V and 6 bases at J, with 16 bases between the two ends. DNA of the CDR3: TGTGCCAGCTCCATCCTTGAAGTCGCTGAAGCTTTCTTT. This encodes CASSILEVAEAFF.

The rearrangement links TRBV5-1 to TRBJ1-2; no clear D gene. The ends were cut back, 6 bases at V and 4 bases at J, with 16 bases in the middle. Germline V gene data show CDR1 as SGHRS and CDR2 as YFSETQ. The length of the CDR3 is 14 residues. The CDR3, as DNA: TGCGCCAGCAAGGTCCGGGATGAAGGCTATGGCTACACCTTC. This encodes CASKVRDEGYGYTF.

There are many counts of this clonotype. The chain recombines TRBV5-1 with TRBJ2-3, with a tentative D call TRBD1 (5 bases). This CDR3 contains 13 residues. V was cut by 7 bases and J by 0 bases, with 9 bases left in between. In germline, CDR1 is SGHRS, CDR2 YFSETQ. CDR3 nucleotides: TGCGCCAGCTCGACAGTAAGCACAGATACGCAGTATTTT. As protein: CASSTVSTDTQYF. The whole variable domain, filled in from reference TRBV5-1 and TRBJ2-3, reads KAGVTQTPRYLIKTRGQQVTLSCSPISGHRSVSWYQQTPGQGLQFLFEYFSETQRNKGNFPGRFSGRQFSNSRSEMNVSTLELGDSALYLCASSTVSTDTQYFGPGTRLTVL.

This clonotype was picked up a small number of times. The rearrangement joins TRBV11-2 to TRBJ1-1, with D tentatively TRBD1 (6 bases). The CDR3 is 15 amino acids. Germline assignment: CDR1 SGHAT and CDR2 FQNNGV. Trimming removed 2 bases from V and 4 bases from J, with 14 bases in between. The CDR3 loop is CASSLLAGGGTEAFF. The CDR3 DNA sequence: TGTGCCAGCAGCTTACTCGCGGGAGGGGGCACTGAAGCTTTCTTT.

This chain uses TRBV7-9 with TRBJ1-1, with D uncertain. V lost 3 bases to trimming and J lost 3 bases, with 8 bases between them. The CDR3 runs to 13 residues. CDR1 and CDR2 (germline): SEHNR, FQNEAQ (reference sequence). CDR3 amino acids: CASSFPGDTEAFF. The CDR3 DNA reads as TGTGCCAGCAGCTTCCCTGGGGACACTGAAGCTTTCTTT.